Below, 26 T cell receptor beta chains from the same sample are listed, as sequenced in a study of CD8+CD57+ T cells in acquired aplastic anemia. Genomic DNA was employed as the template in profiling TCR beta VDJ and CDR3. From the reads, TCRdb called clonotypes with MiXCR, one entry per CDR3 protein. The table lists tens of thousands of distinct CDR3 sequences, about 77% of them singletons. Sequencing was performed on sorted CD4+, CD8+, or CD8+CD57+ T cells (not recorded which) from PBMCs. These TCRs come from a human donor in good health, serving as a control.

The chain couples TRBV24-1 to TRBJ2-7; the D gene is possibly TRBD2 (6 bases). CDR1 is KGHDR and CDR2 is SFDVKD in the germline V gene. The V and J ends lost 7 bases and 0 bases respectively, with 9 bases between them. The CDR3 length is 13 residues. CDR3 sequence reads: CATSGLPSYEQYF. The CDR3 DNA sequence: TGTGCCACCAGCGGACTACCCTCCTACGAGCAGTACTTC.

The chain recombines TRBV19 with TRBJ2-7, with a weak D call TRBD1 (5 bases). The CDR3 runs to 14 residues. The V gene's germline CDR1 is LNHDA and CDR2 SQIVND (reference sequence). Trimming stripped 4 bases from V and 7 bases from J, with 17 bases between. The CDR3 protein is CASSTQGSNEEQYF. The CDR3 DNA reads TGTGCCAGTAGTACCCAGGGTTCCAACGAGGAGCAGTACTTC. Drawing the rest from reference TRBV19 and TRBJ2-7, the complete variable domain is DGGITQSPKYLFRKEGQNVTLSCEQNLNHDAMYWYRQDPGQGLRLIYYSQIVNDFQKGDIAEGYSVSREKKESFPLTVTSAQKNPTAFYLCASSTQGSNEEQYFGPGTRLTVT.

The chain joins TRBV10-3 to TRBJ2-7; D remains unclear. This CDR3 spans 12 amino acids. The ends were cut back, 0 bases at V and 7 bases at J, with 7 bases in the middle. Germline CDR1 ENHRY, CDR2 SYGVKD. Written as DNA, the CDR3 is TGTGCCATCAGTGAGTCGGTGAGAGAGCAGTACTTC. Translating it yields CAISESVREQYF.

The CDR3 here is CSARDSPGQGVGAFF. The CDR3 nucleotides are TGCAGTGCTAGAGATAGCCCCGGACAGGGGGTCGGAGCTTTCTTT. The V call is TRBV20-1, the J call TRBJ1-1, with 10 bases lining up with TRBD1. This CDR3 is built from 15 residues. Unmatched junction bases numbered 11, after V lost 0 bases and J lost 10 bases. CDR1 is DFQATT and CDR2 is SNEGSKA in the germline V gene (reference sequence).

V and J are TRBV15 and TRBJ1-1; D unclear. Trimming took 3 bases from V and 1 from J, leaving 6 bases between them. CDR1 is LNHNV, CDR2 YYDKDF, per germline (reference sequence). The length of the CDR3 is 13 residues. The CDR3 nucleotides are TGTGCCACCAGCAGTCTAGGGAACACTGAAGCTTTCTTT. As protein: CATSSLGNTEAFF.

The genes are TRBV15 and TRBJ2-3; D remains ambiguous. Deletions cut 1 base from V and 4 bases from J, with 6 bases between. The germline V gene has CDR1 LNHNV and CDR2 YYDKDF (reference sequence). The CDR3 has 13 amino acids. CDR3 in DNA: TGTGCCACCAGCAGAGGGTGGGCAGATACGCAGTATTTT. This encodes CATSRGWADTQYF.

The chain carries TRBV29-1 and TRBJ2-7; D is possibly TRBD1 or TRBD2 (5 bases each). The CDR3 has 12 amino acids. Germline V gene data show CDR1 as SQVTM and CDR2 as ANQGSEA. V was clipped by 5 bases and J by 8 bases, with 16 bases between them. The CDR3 protein is CSVTRDEGQQYF. CDR3 DNA: TGCAGCGTTACCCGGGACGAAGGTCAGCAGTACTTC.

The chain is built from TRBV2 and TRBJ1-3; 7 nucleotides line up with TRBD1. CDR3 size: 18 residues. Trimming removed 6 bases from V and 0 bases from J; junction bases left unmatched: 14. Germline V gene sequence: CDR1 SNHLY, CDR2 FYNNEI. The CDR3 DNA reads TGTGCCAGCAGGGACGTACAACAGGGGTTATACTCTGGAAACACCATATATTTT. Protein sequence: CASRDVQQGLYSGNTIYF.

This clonotype is a singleton in its sample. The rearrangement links TRBV19 to TRBJ2-3; 8 nucleotides line up with TRBD1. The CDR3 covers 12 residues. Losses at the gene ends were 6 bases for V and 6 bases for J; bases not matched to a gene: 2. Per the germline V gene, CDR1 is LNHDA and CDR2 is SQIVND (reference sequence). Here the CDR3 DNA reads TGTGCCAGTAGCTGGACAGGGGATACGCAGTATTTT. Translating it yields CASSWTGDTQYF.

The rearrangement links TRBV7-6 to TRBJ2-7; D possibly uses TRBD1 or TRBD2 (6 bases each). The CDR3 has 15 amino acids. V was pared by 2 bases and J by 6 bases, with 17 bases between. CDR1 SGHVS and CDR2 FNYEAQ come from the germline V gene. The DNA of the CDR3 is TGTGCCAGCAGCTTAAGGGGGGAGCATCCTTCCGAGCAGTACTTC. As protein: CASSLRGEHPSEQYF.

The chain recombines TRBV4-1 with TRBJ2-2; 9 bases align to TRBD1. The germline V gene encodes CDR1 MGHRA and CDR2 YSYEKL. With 1 base clipped from V and 3 bases from J, the junction kept 6 bases outside the gene matches. The CDR3 is made up of 17 amino acids. CDR3 residues: CASSQAWTGVYTGELFF. CDR3 nucleotide sequence: TGCGCCAGCAGCCAAGCTTGGACAGGGGTCTACACCGGGGAGCTGTTTTTT.

The rearrangement joins TRBV10-2 to TRBJ2-7; no clear D gene. This CDR3 spans 15 amino acids. Germline-derived CDR1 and CDR2 are WSHSY and SAAADI. V lost 3 bases and J lost 0, with 12 bases in between. The chain's CDR3 is CASSETYKGSYEQYF. The CDR3 DNA is TGCGCCAGCAGTGAAACCTACAAAGGCTCCTACGAGCAGTACTTC.

V gene TRBV29-1 combines with J gene TRBJ1-1; a weak D match, TRBD1 (6 bases). V was cut by 6 bases and J by 5 bases, with 16 bases left in between. The CDR3 extends over 13 amino acids. In germline, CDR1 is SQVTM, CDR2 ANQGSEA. The DNA of the CDR3 is TGCAGCGTAAGGCAAACGGACAGAACTGAAGCTTTCTTT. It specifies CSVRQTDRTEAFF.

This clonotype was counted only a few times. The rearrangement uses TRBV3-1 and TRBJ1-6, with no clear D. Germline CDR1 and CDR2: LGHDT and YNNKEL (reference sequence). The CDR3 extends over 14 amino acids. V was pared by 1 base and J by 9 bases, with 10 bases between. The CDR3 reads CASSQGSGSSPLHF. As DNA, the CDR3 is TGTGCCAGCAGCCAAGGGTCCGGGAGTTCACCCCTCCACTTT.

The rearrangement joins TRBV15 to TRBJ2-1; D call uncertain. The CDR3 runs to 14 residues. V shed 1 base and J shed 0 bases, with 4 bases lying between them. Germline assignment: CDR1 LNHNV and CDR2 YYDKDF (reference sequence). CDR3 residues: CATSRGGSYNEQFF. CDR3 bases: TGTGCCACCAGCAGAGGGGGCTCCTACAATGAGCAGTTCTTC.

The chain employs TRBV7-2 and TRBJ1-1; no firm D call. V lost 4 bases and J 5 bases, leaving 11 bases between the germline ends. The germline gives CDR1 SGHTA, CDR2 FQGNSA. The CDR3 spans 13 residues. CDR3 DNA: TGTGCCAGCAGCTGGGAGGGTTTTACTGAAGCTTTCTTT. Its protein product is CASSWEGFTEAFF.

The chain employs TRBV29-1 and TRBJ2-5; 7 positions match TRBD2. Germline CDR1 SQVTM, CDR2 ANQGSEA. The CDR3 has 14 amino acids. Germline trimming cut 4 bases from V and 1 base from J; bases unmatched to any gene: 6. Here the CDR3 reads CSVVRERAQETQYF. Written as DNA, the CDR3 is TGCAGCGTTGTGCGGGAGCGAGCCCAAGAGACCCAGTACTTC.

V is TRBV5-1 and J is TRBJ1-2; D is uncertain. V was cut by 3 bases and J by 4 bases, with 16 bases left in between. The CDR3 runs 15 residues. Germline loops: CDR1 SGHRS, CDR2 YFSETQ. CDR3 bases: TGCGCCAGCAGCTCCCGGCCGAGGGTCAGCTATGGCTACACCTTC. Protein sequence: CASSSRPRVSYGYTF.

The chain recombines TRBV19 with TRBJ2-2, with D maybe TRBD1 (6 bases). V lost 0 bases, J lost 9 bases, and 14 bases lay in between. CDR3 length: 15 amino acids. In germline, CDR1 is LNHDA, CDR2 SQIVND (reference sequence). The CDR3 sequence: CASSIEQQDRRELFF. CDR3 DNA: TGTGCCAGTAGTATAGAGCAGCAGGACAGAAGGGAGCTGTTTTTT.

This clonotype was counted only a few times. Here the CDR3 reads CAIQQGNTEAFF. DNA for the CDR3: TGTGCCATTCAACAGGGGAACACTGAAGCTTTCTTT. The chain links TRBV10-3 to TRBJ1-1; maybe TRBD1 (6 bases). The CDR3 has 12 amino acids. CDR1 and CDR2 from the germline V gene are ENHRY and SYGVKD. The V gene lost 9 bases and the J gene lost 1 base, with 9 bases spanning the gap.

J is TRBJ2-5 and V is TRBV19; D is possibly TRBD1 (5 bases). The CDR3 length is 15 residues. Trimming left V 2 bases short and J 5 bases short, with 15 bases between. CDR1 and CDR2 from the germline V gene are LNHDA and SQIVND (reference sequence). This CDR3 reads CASSIMGREEETQYF. CDR3 bases: TGTGCCAGTAGTATAATGGGCAGGGAAGAGGAGACCCAGTACTTC.

V and J are TRBV7-9 and TRBJ2-5; tentatively, D is TRBD2 (6 bases). The germline gives CDR1 SEHNR, CDR2 FQNEAQ (reference sequence). The CDR3 has 15 amino acids. The ends were cut back, 3 bases at V and 2 bases at J, with 13 bases in the middle. The CDR3 DNA follows: TGTGCCAGCAGCTTGGCCCTTAGCGGTCAAGAGACCCAGTACTTC. It yields the protein CASSLALSGQETQYF.

The rearrangement uses TRBV19 and TRBJ2-3; 9 bases are a match to TRBD1. The CDR3 covers 12 residues. The germline gives CDR1 LNHDA, CDR2 SQIVND (reference sequence). V dropped 5 bases and J dropped 11; count of bases not matched to a gene: 5. The CDR3 DNA reads as TGTGCCAGTAGTCTAGGACAGGGGATGCAGTATTTT. Protein: CASSLGQGMQYF.

The count of this clonotype is one. J is TRBJ1-1 and V is TRBV9; no firm D call. V lost 4 bases, J lost 3 bases, and 13 bases lay in between. Germline CDR1 is SGDLS and CDR2 is YYNGEE. This CDR3 is 14 amino acids long. The CDR3 reads CASSPAQVDTEAFF. CDR3 sequence (DNA): TGTGCCAGCAGCCCCGCTCAGGTGGACACTGAAGCTTTCTTT.

V is TRBV19 and J is TRBJ1-5; D is uncertain. Germline CDR1 and CDR2: LNHDA and SQIVND (reference sequence). The CDR3 length is 15 residues. Trimming stripped 5 bases from V and 5 bases from J, with 16 bases between. The CDR3 bases are TGTGCCAGTAGTGAGTTGGGAGGATATTATCAGCCCCAGCATTTT. Translation: CASSELGGYYQPQHF.

In this sample, this clonotype turned up once. The chain has TRBV20-1 and TRBJ2-1, with 7 positions matching TRBD1. CDR3 length: 14 residues. Germline V lookup: CDR1 DFQATT, CDR2 SNEGSKA (reference sequence). Trimming took 6 bases from V and 8 from J; bases not matched to a gene: 13. CDR3: CSALGDRVSDEQFF. CDR3 nucleotide sequence: TGCAGTGCCCTAGGCGACAGGGTCTCAGATGAGCAGTTCTTC.